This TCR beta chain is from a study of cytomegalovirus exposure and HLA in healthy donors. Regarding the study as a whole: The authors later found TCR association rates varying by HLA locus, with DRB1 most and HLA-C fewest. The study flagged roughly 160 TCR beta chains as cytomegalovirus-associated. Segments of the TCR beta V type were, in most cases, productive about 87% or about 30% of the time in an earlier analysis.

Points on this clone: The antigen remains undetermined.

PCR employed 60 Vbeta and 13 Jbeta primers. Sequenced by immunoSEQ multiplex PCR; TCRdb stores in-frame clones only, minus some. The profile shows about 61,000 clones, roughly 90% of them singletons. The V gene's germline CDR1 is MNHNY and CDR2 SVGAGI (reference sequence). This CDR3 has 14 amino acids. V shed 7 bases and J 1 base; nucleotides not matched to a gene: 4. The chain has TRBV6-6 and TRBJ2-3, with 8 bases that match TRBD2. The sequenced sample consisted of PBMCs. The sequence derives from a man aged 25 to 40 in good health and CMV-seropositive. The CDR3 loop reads CASTTGGGTDTQYF. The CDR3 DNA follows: TGTGCCAGCACCACGGGGGGGGGCACAGATACGCAGTATTTT.